This TCR beta chain originates from a study of regulatory T cells in long-lasting Graves disease. iRepertoire HTBI primers and Arm-PCR of CDR3 regions built TCR beta libraries. TCRdb called the multiplex PCR reads again in MiXCR, with one record for every CDR3 protein. The table records about 660,000 distinct CDR3 sequences, approximately 29% of them present only once. This clonotype was picked up a small number of times. The time point: persistent/refractory GD, antithyroid drugs over 5 years with positive TRAb. TCR sequences were obtained from RNA taken from PBMCs. The specimen was peripheral blood mononuclear cells (PBMCs), collected when the disease was refractory, from a patient treated with antithyroid drugs. The source is a female donor with Graves disease.

The CDR3 here is CASSLSAELDGYTF. The CDR3 DNA is TGTGCCAGCAGTTTATCGGCTGAGCTGGATGGCTACACCTTC. The chain links TRBV12-3 or TRBV12-4 to TRBJ1-2, with D hard to call. The CDR3 length is 14 residues. Trimming shortened V by 2 bases and J by 6 bases, and 13 bases separated the two germline ends.